These T cell receptor beta chains were read from a single sample in a study of T cell responses to AZD1222 COVID-19 vaccine. Using immunoSEQ multiplex PCR, the repertoire was profiled, and TCRdb retains in-frame clones only, with some absent. The sample yields 110,000 or so clones, 80% to 90% seen once. Here the sequenced sample was peripheral blood, taken 28 days after the second AZD1222 dose. These receptors were obtained from an adult who received the AZD1222 COVID-19 vaccine. Both conserved end residues are part of each CDR3. Fields, in order: V gene, clone size, CDR3 protein. Expanded clones are given a class, and other clones once, few, many or no size at all.

>TRBV5-4|once
CASSLGRGDRYEQYF
>TRBV5-1|.
CASSWREYNEQFF
>TRBV9|once
CASSVVAGNYEQYF
>TRBV6-5|.
CASGTGFGEQYF
>TRBV6-2/TRBV6-3|.
CASSYPGRNTGELFF
>TRBV11-3|.
CASSPRGGTGNYEQYF
>TRBV28|few
CASSPSGTSGRF
>TRBV9|.
CASSVGRGTGNTIYF
>TRBV28|once
CASTSALAGGESGYTF
>TRBV6-5|.
CASRNPGDEKLFF
>TRBV9|.
CASSARPGGDNSPLHF
>TRBV30|.
CAWRLTAGLDTQYF
>TRBV19|.
CASSIIDRLDRTSTDTQYF